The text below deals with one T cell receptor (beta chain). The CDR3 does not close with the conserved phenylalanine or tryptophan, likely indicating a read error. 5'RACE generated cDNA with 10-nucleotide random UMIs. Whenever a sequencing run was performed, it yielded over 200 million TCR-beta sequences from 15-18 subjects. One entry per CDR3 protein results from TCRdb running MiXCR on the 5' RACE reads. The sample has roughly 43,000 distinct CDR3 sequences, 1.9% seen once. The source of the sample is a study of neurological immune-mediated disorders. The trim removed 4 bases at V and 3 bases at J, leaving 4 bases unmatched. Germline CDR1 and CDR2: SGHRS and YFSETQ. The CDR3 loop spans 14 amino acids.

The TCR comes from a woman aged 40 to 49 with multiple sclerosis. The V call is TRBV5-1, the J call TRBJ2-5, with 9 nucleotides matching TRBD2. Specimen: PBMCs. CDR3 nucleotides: TGCGCCAGCAGCACGACTAGCGGAAAAGAGACCCAGTACATC. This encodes CASSTTSGKETQYI.